This TCR beta chain was observed in a study of control samples from healthy donors and cancer patients. Germline CDR1 is SGDLS and CDR2 is YYNGEE. V was clipped by 0 bases and J by 0 bases, with 9 bases between them. CDR3 size: 15 residues. Method: immunoSEQ multiplex PCR; TCRdb's copy keeps in-frame clones and lacks some. Of 91,000 or so clones listed, approximately 93% are singletons. The sample comprised blood. The receptor's source is a young woman in good health. The V gene is TRBV9, the J gene TRBJ1-1; D gene unclear. The CDR3 spells CASSVGADLNTEAFF. CDR3 in DNA: TGTGCCAGCAGCGTAGGTGCGGACTTGAACACTGAAGCTTTCTTT. Complete variable domain (other parts from reference TRBV9 and TRBJ1-1): DSGVTQTPKHLITATGQRVTLRCSPRSGDLSVYWYQQSLDQGLQFLIQYYNGEERAKGNILERFSAQQFPDLHSELNLSSLELGDSALYFCASSVGADLNTEAFFGQGTRLTVV.